Presented here are 29 T cell receptor beta chains from one specimen sequenced in a study of shared clonotypes between healthy human individuals. Clones were sequenced by immunoSEQ multiplex PCR, and TCRdb holds only the in-frame ones, with some missing. The sample carries roughly 2.2 million clones, 80% to 95% recorded once. Sequencing was done on a sample of naive CD4+ T cells from PBMCs. Noted subset: CD45RA+ positively selected. Source of these receptors: a man younger than 30 in good health. Some clones in this sample may be carry-over from other donors' samples.

The chain links TRBV30 to TRBJ1-4; TRBD1 aligns across 7 bases. CDR3 length equals 15 residues. Losses at the gene ends were 1 base for V and 8 bases for J; bases not matched to a gene: 10. Germline V gene data show CDR1 as GTSNPN and CDR2 as SVGIG (reference sequence). The CDR3 DNA reads as TGTGCCTGGAGTGGAAAACAGGGGTTGGGCGAAAAACTGTTTTTT. Its translation: CAWSGKQGLGEKLFF.

The chain joins TRBV5-6 to TRBJ1-2; no firm D call. The CDR3 covers 12 residues. In germline, CDR1 is SGHDT, CDR2 YYEEEE. V was clipped by 2 bases and J by 6 bases, with 8 bases between them. CDR3 sequence: CASSFTGDGYTF. The CDR3 coding sequence is TGTGCCAGCAGCTTTACGGGAGATGGCTACACCTTC.

This sequence joins TRBV28 and TRBJ1-4; D unclear. Germline V gene lookup returns CDR1 MDHEN and CDR2 SYDVKM. Trimming removed 7 bases from V and 5 bases from J, with 14 bases in between. The CDR3 covers 14 residues. CDR3 region: CASKAVLGNEKLFF. The CDR3 DNA sequence: TGTGCCAGCAAGGCGGTTTTAGGGAATGAAAAACTGTTTTTT.

The V gene is TRBV9, the J gene TRBJ2-6; D not resolved. The CDR3 contains 15 residues. CDR1 SGDLS and CDR2 YYNGEE come from the germline V gene. The V gene lost 0 bases and the J gene lost 4 bases, with 8 bases spanning the gap. The CDR3 nucleotides read TGTGCCAGCAGCGTAGATCGGGTAGGGGCCAACGTCCTGACTTTC. This gives the protein CASSVDRVGANVLTF.

The rearrangement joins TRBV6-6 to TRBJ2-1; D gene unclear. The CDR3 runs to 16 residues. V dropped 5 bases and J dropped 0 bases, with 14 bases sitting between them. CDR1 is MNHNY, CDR2 SVGAGI, per germline (reference sequence). The CDR3 nucleotides read TGTGCCAGCAGTCCCTACCGATCAAGCTCCTACAATGAGCAGTTCTTC. Amino acid sequence: CASSPYRSSSYNEQFF.

This rearrangement joins TRBV6-6 to TRBJ1-1; no clear D gene. The CDR3 consists of 14 residues. V was pared by 5 bases and J by 0 bases, with 10 bases between. From germline, CDR1 is MNHNY and CDR2 SVGAGI (reference sequence). CDR3 sequence: CASSHPAMNTEAFF. In nucleotides, the CDR3 is TGTGCCAGCAGTCACCCGGCTATGAACACTGAAGCTTTCTTT.

The chain recombines TRBV15 with TRBJ2-3; D is unclear. Per germline, CDR1 LNHNV and CDR2 YYDKDF (reference sequence). Trimming left V 5 bases short and J 3 bases short, with 3 bases between. The CDR3 consists of 11 residues. The CDR3 loop reads CATSGTDTQYF. CDR3 DNA sequence: TGTGCCACCAGCGGGACAGATACGCAGTATTTT.

This clone has only one observation. V usage is TRBV6-5 and J usage is TRBJ2-7, with 11 bases that match TRBD2. Germline lookup yields CDR1 MNHEY and CDR2 SVGAGI. The CDR3 contains 15 residues. Losses at the gene ends were 6 bases for V and 7 bases for J; bases not matched to a gene: 11. CDR3 in amino acids: CASRPSLAGVREQYF. The DNA for the CDR3 is TGTGCCAGCAGACCCTCACTAGCGGGAGTACGTGAGCAGTACTTC.

This chain uses TRBV19 with TRBJ1-1; D gene ambiguous. Germline CDR1 and CDR2: LNHDA and SQIVND (reference sequence). Trimming cost V 3 bases and J 2 bases, with 13 bases left between them. The CDR3 is made up of 15 amino acids. CDR3 bases: TGTGCCAGTAGTATTTCTTTGGGCGCTAACACTGAAGCTTTCTTT. Protein product: CASSISLGANTEAFF.

This chain links TRBV9 with TRBJ2-1; D is undetermined. V lost 4 bases and J 10 bases, leaving 21 bases between the germline ends. This CDR3 is built from 15 residues. Germline loops: CDR1 SGDLS, CDR2 YYNGEE. The CDR3 protein is CASSIPNGRTLEQFF. The CDR3 nucleotides are TGTGCCAGCAGCATACCCAACGGGCGTACCTTAGAGCAGTTCTTC.

J is TRBJ2-2 and V is TRBV7-9, with 10 bases matching TRBD1. The CDR3 is 14 residues long. Germline lookup yields CDR1 SEHNR and CDR2 FQNEAQ (reference sequence). The ends lost 8 bases at V and 4 bases at J; junction bases unmatched: 4. CDR3 protein: CASDRDRGTGELFF. For the CDR3, the DNA is TGTGCCAGCGATCGGGACAGGGGCACCGGGGAGCTGTTTTTT. Full variable domain (outside the CDR3, taken from reference TRBV7-9 and TRBJ2-2): DTGVSQNPRHKITKRGQNVTFRCDPISEHNRLYWYRQTLGQGPEFLTYFQNEAQLEKSRLLSDRFSAERPKGSFSTLEIQRTEQGDSAMYLCASDRDRGTGELFFGEGSRLTVL.

The sample holds one count of this clone. The chain employs TRBV5-4 and TRBJ1-2; no definite D call. Germline CDR1 and CDR2: SGHNT and YYREEE (reference sequence). The CDR3 is 15 residues long. V lost 5 bases and J lost 12, with 26 bases in between. The CDR3: CASSLPTPGSAHHTF. In DNA form, the CDR3 reads TGTGCCAGCAGTCTCCCTACTCCCGGGTCAGCCCACCACACCTTC.

J is TRBJ2-7 and V is TRBV23-1, with D perhaps TRBD1 (6 bases). TRBV23-1 is marked as an open reading frame, function uncertain. This CDR3 spans 19 amino acids. Between the trimmed V and J ends, which lost 2 bases and 0 bases, there was a span of 23 bases. The CDR3 reads CASSQKRGRGEGISYEQYF. CDR3 nucleotide sequence: TGCGCCAGCAGTCAAAAGCGAGGCAGGGGTGAGGGGATCTCCTACGAGCAGTACTTC.

The chain combines TRBV7-2 with TRBJ2-7; either TRBD1 or TRBD2 may fit D (5 bases each). Germline V gene data show CDR1 as SGHTA and CDR2 as FQGNSA. Trimming removed 5 bases from V and 2 bases from J, with 13 bases in between. The CDR3 extends over 14 amino acids. In nucleotides, the CDR3 is TGTGCCAGCAGCGCCCGGGACGGGGCCTACGAGCAGTACTTC. As protein: CASSARDGAYEQYF.

V is TRBV4-1 and J is TRBJ2-1; 11 nucleotides align to TRBD2. Trimming cost V 4 bases and J 2 bases; bases outside gene matches: 7. This CDR3 has 17 amino acids. The germline CDR1 and CDR2 sequences are MGHRA and YSYEKL. CDR3 DNA: TGCGCCAGCAGCCCACTACTAGCGGGAGCCACCTACAATGAGCAGTTCTTC. The encoded protein is CASSPLLAGATYNEQFF.

The chain carries TRBV19 and TRBJ2-2; D not resolved. The CDR3 is 14 amino acids. Germline V gene data show CDR1 as LNHDA and CDR2 as SQIVND (reference sequence). Trimming removed 3 bases at V and 2 bases at J, with 7 bases between. The chain's CDR3 is CASSMQGNTGELFF. In DNA form, the CDR3 reads TGTGCCAGTAGTATGCAAGGAAACACCGGGGAGCTGTTTTTT.

This sequence joins TRBV19 and TRBJ2-7; D not resolved. There are 18 residues in the CDR3. Germline V gives CDR1 LNHDA, CDR2 SQIVND (reference sequence). V was cut by 6 bases and J by 1 base, with 25 bases left in between. The DNA of the CDR3 is TGTGCCAGTAGCTTATACCCTCCTTTTAGCAAACCTTCCTACGAGCAGTACTTC. Amino acid sequence: CASSLYPPFSKPSYEQYF. The complete variable domain, with remaining parts taken from reference TRBV19 and TRBJ2-7, reads DGGITQSPKYLFRKEGQNVTLSCEQNLNHDAMYWYRQDPGQGLRLIYYSQIVNDFQKGDIAEGYSVSREKKESFPLTVTSAQKNPTAFYLCASSLYPPFSKPSYEQYFGPGTRLTVT.

This chain joins TRBV6-5 and TRBJ1-4; tentative D call: TRBD1 (6 bases). Germline CDR1 MNHEY, CDR2 SVGAGI. The CDR3 sequence is 14 residues long. The V end lost 5 bases, the J end lost 4 bases, and 11 bases lay between the germline ends. In DNA form, the CDR3 reads TGTGCCAGCAGTCGTGGGGGCCTTAATGAAAAACTGTTTTTT. Translated, it gives CASSRGGLNEKLFF.

The rearrangement links TRBV12-5 to TRBJ1-2; D is perhaps TRBD1 (6 bases). V was pared by 1 base and J by 5 bases, with 8 bases between. The CDR3 is 13 residues long. The germline CDR1 and CDR2 sequences are LGHNT and FRNRAP. CDR3 in amino acids: CASGLAGQYGYTF. CDR3 DNA sequence: TGTGCTAGTGGTTTGGCCGGACAGTATGGCTACACCTTC.

The chain links TRBV7-8 to TRBJ2-3; no reliable D call. The CDR3 runs 16 residues. Trimming stripped 7 bases from V and 0 bases from J, with 17 bases between. Germline V gives CDR1 SGHVS, CDR2 FQNEAQ. The chain's CDR3 is CASIHLARRSTDTQYF. CDR3 bases: TGTGCCAGCATCCACCTGGCAAGACGGAGCACAGATACGCAGTATTTT.

The V gene is TRBV4-2, the J gene TRBJ2-6; unclear D gene. The CDR3 is 15 residues long. Germline V gene lookup returns CDR1 LGHNA and CDR2 YNFKEQ. V was shortened by 7 bases and J by 2 bases, with 12 bases between the two germline ends. The CDR3 DNA is TGTGCCAGCACCAGTCAAGGAGCTGGGGCCAACGTCCTGACTTTC. Its protein product is CASTSQGAGANVLTF.

The chain uses TRBV4-2 and TRBJ2-7; TRBD2 is a possible D gene (5 bases). Germline V gene sequence: CDR1 LGHNA, CDR2 YNFKEQ. The V gene lost 2 bases and the J gene lost 6 bases, with 8 bases spanning the gap. The CDR3 length is 12 residues. The chain's CDR3 is CASSQTRGEQYF. The CDR3 DNA reads TGTGCCAGCAGCCAAACACGGGGCGAGCAGTACTTC.

The genes are TRBV15 and TRBJ2-5; TRBD2 matches at 11 bases. Germline trimming cut 1 base from V and 2 bases from J; bases unmatched to any gene: 9. The CDR3 loop spans 18 amino acids. CDR1 is LNHNV, CDR2 YYDKDF, per germline (reference sequence). The CDR3 spells CATSRGPPGLAEQETQYF. CDR3 bases: TGTGCCACCAGCAGAGGCCCCCCGGGACTAGCGGAACAAGAGACCCAGTACTTC.

V gene TRBV5-4 combines with J gene TRBJ2-3; 8 nucleotides match TRBD1. The CDR3 has 18 residues. With V trimmed by 4 bases and J by 1 base, 14 bases remained unmatched. CDR1 is SGHNT and CDR2 is YYREEE in the germline V gene (reference sequence). The CDR3 nucleotides read TGTGCCAGCAGCCCATTACTCAGGGGGCGCCACGGCACAGATACGCAGTATTTT. It encodes CASSPLLRGRHGTDTQYF.

The chain joins TRBV14 to TRBJ1-5, with 10 bases that match TRBD1. CDR1 and CDR2 from the germline V gene are SGHDN and FVKESK. V lost 4 bases, J lost 2 bases, and 5 bases stayed unmatched. This CDR3 contains 16 residues. The CDR3, as DNA: TGTGCCAGCAGCCGGACAGGGGGAGGCGGCAATCAGCCCCAGCATTTT. Translating it yields CASSRTGGGGNQPQHF.

In this sample, this clone turned up once. The V gene is TRBV28, the J gene TRBJ1-4; D may be TRBD1 (5 bases). In germline, CDR1 is MDHEN, CDR2 SYDVKM. This CDR3 has 13 amino acids. Deletions cut 7 bases from V and 10 bases from J, with 16 bases between. The CDR3, as DNA: TGTGCCAGCACCCCTCAGGGATCCGGAAAACTGTTTTTT. This sequence encodes CASTPQGSGKLFF.

The chain employs TRBV7-2 and TRBJ2-7, with 10 bases that match TRBD2. J was trimmed by 5 bases and V by 5 bases; bases with no gene match: 9. Germline V gene lookup returns CDR1 SGHTA and CDR2 FQGNSA. The CDR3 runs to 15 residues. Here the CDR3 DNA reads TGTGCCAGCAGCCGATCCGGGCTAGCGGGAGACGAGCAGTACTTC. Encoded protein: CASSRSGLAGDEQYF.

This rearrangement joins TRBV7-8 to TRBJ2-5; D unclear. Between the trimmed V and J ends, which lost 4 bases and 5 bases, there was a span of 20 bases. CDR1 is SGHVS, CDR2 FQNEAQ, per germline. The CDR3 extends over 16 amino acids. DNA of the CDR3: TGTGCCAGCAGCTCCCGAGATGTGAGCGTGGGGGAGACCCAGTACTTC. Protein: CASSSRDVSVGETQYF. Complete variable domain (other parts from reference TRBV7-8 and TRBJ2-5): GAGVSQSPRYKVAKRGQDVALRCDPISGHVSLFWYQQALGQGPEFLTYFQNEAQLDKSGLPSDRFFAERPEGSVSTLKIQRTQQEDSAVYLCASSSRDVSVGETQYFGPGTRLLVL.

The chain couples TRBV2 to TRBJ1-5, with D perhaps TRBD1 (5 bases). The V gene lost 4 bases and the J gene lost 7 bases, with 8 bases spanning the gap. Germline V CDR1 and CDR2: SNHLY, FYNNEI. This CDR3 spans 12 amino acids. CDR3 nucleotide sequence: TGTGCCAGCAGTGCGGAGGGGCAGCCCCAGCATTTT. It specifies CASSAEGQPQHF.